This paragraph covers one T cell receptor beta chain sequence. The data were taken from a study of technical replicates of blood from several donors. Sequenced by immunoSEQ multiplex PCR; TCRdb stores in-frame clones only, minus some. Of 75,000 to 100,000 clones detected, around 94% appear once; the ten largest clones hold 0.2% to 0.3%. Germline lookup yields CDR1 SGHNT and CDR2 YYREEE (reference sequence). V lost 4 bases to trimming and J lost 3 bases, with 15 bases between them. CDR3 length: 15 residues. This TCR came from a human donor in good health. Source material: T cells isolated from PBMCs. The chain employs TRBV5-4 and TRBJ2-3; D perhaps matches TRBD2 (5 bases). CDR3 loop: CASSRRTLATDTQYF. The CDR3 region has the DNA TGTGCCAGCAGCCGCCGAACCTTAGCGACAGATACGCAGTATTTT.